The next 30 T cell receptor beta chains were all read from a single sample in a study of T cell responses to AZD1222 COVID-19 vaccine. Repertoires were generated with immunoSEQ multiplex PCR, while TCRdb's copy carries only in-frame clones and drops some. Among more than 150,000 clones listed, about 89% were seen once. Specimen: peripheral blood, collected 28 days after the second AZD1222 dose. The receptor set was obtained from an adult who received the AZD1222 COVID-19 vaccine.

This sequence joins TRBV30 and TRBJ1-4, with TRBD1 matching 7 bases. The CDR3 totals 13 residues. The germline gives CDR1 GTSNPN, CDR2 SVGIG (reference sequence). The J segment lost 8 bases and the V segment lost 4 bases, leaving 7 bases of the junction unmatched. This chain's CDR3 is CAWTGQVTEKLFF. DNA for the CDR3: TGTGCCTGGACCGGACAGGTAACAGAAAAACTGTTTTTT.

In nucleotides, the CDR3 is TGTGCCAGCAGCGCGTTTACAGGGATGGGAGATACGCAGTATTTT. Translated, it gives CASSAFTGMGDTQYF. The V gene is TRBV9, the J gene TRBJ2-3; maybe TRBD1 (6 bases). This CDR3 comprises 15 residues. Looked up from germline, CDR1 is SGDLS and CDR2 is YYNGEE. Trimming shortened V by 3 bases and J by 5 bases, and 16 bases separated the two germline ends.

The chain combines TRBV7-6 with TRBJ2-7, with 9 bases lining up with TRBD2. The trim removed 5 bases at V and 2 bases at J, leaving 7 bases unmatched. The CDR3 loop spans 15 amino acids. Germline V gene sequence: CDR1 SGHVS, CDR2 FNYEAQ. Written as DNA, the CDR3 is TGTGCCAGCAGCCGACAAGCGGGGGGAGCCTACGAGCAGTACTTC. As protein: CASSRQAGGAYEQYF.

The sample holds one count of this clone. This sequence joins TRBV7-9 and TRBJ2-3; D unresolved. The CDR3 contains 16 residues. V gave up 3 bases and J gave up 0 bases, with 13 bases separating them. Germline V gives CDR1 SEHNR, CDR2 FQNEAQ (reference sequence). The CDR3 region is CASSFRPVTSTDTQYF. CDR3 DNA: TGTGCCAGCAGCTTTCGTCCTGTGACTAGCACAGATACGCAGTATTTT.

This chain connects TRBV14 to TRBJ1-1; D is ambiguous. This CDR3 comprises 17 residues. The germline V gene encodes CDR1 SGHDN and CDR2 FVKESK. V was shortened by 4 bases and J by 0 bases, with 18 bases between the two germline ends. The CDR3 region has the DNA TGTGCCAGCAGCCTATTTATCGGCAGCATGCTGAACACTGAAGCTTTCTTT. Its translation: CASSLFIGSMLNTEAFF.

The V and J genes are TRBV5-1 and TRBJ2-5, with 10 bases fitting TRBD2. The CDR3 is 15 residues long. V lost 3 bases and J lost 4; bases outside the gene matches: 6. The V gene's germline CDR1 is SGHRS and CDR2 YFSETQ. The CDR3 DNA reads TGCGCCAGCAGCTCCCTAGCGGGAGTACTAGAGACCCAGTACTTC. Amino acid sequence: CASSSLAGVLETQYF.

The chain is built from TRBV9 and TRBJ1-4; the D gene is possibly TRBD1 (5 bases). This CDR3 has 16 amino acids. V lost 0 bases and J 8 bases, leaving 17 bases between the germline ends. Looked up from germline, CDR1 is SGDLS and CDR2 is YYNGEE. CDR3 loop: CASSVGGAGLGEKLFF. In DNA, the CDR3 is TGTGCCAGCAGCGTAGGCGGGGCAGGGCTGGGGGAAAAACTGTTTTTT.

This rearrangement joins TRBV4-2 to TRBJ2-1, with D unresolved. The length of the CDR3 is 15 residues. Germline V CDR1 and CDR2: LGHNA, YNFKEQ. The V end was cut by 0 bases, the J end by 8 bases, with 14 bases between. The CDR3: CASSQDPLSVHEQFF. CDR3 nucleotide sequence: TGTGCCAGCAGCCAAGATCCTCTCTCGGTCCATGAGCAGTTCTTC.

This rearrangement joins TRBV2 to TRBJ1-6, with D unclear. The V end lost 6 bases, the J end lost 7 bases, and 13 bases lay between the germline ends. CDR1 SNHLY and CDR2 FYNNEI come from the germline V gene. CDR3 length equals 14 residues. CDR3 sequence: CASRQRMRNSPLHF. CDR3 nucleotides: TGTGCCAGCAGGCAGAGGATGCGGAATTCACCCCTCCACTTT. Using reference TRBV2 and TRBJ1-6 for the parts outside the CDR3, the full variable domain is EPEVTQTPSHQVTQMGQEVILRCVPISNHLYFYWYRQILGQKVEFLVSFYNNEISEKSEIFDDQFSVERPDGSNFTLKIRSTKLEDSAMYFCASRQRMRNSPLHFGNGTRLTVT.

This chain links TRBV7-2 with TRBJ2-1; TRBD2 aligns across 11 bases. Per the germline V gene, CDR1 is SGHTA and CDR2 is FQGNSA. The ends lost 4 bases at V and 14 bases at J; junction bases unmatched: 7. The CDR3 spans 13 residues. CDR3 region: CASSSRLAGSEFF. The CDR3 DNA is TGTGCCAGCAGCTCAAGACTAGCGGGATCAGAGTTCTTC. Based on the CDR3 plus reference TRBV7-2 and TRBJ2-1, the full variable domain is GAGVSQSPSNKVTEKGKDVELRCDPISGHTALYWYRQSLGQGLEFLIYFQGNSAPDKSGLPSDRFSAERTGGSVSTLTIQRTQQEDSAVYLCASSSRLAGSEFFGPGTRLTVL.

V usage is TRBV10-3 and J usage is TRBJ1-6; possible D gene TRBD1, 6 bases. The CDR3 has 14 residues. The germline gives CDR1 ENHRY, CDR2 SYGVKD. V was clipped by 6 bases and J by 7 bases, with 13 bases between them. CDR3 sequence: CAIRPDSFNSPLHF. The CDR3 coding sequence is TGTGCCATCAGGCCGGACAGCTTCAATTCACCCCTCCACTTT.

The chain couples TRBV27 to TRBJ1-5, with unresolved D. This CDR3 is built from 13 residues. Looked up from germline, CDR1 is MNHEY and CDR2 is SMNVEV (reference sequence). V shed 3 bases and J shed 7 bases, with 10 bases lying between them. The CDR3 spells CASSFGRQQPQHF. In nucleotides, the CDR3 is TGTGCCAGCAGTTTTGGAAGGCAGCAGCCCCAGCATTTT.

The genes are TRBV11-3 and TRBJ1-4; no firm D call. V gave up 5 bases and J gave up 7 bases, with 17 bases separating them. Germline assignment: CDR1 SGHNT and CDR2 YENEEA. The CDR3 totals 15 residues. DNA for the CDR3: TGTGCCAGCAGCACCCGTTCTCGGGGAATTGAAAAACTGTTTTTT. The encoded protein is CASSTRSRGIEKLFF. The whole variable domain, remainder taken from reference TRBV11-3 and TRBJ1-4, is EAGVVQSPRYKIIEKKQPVAFWCNPISGHNTLYWYLQNLGQGPELLIRYENEEAVDDSQLPKDRFSAERLKGVDSTLKIQPAELGDSAVYLCASSTRSRGIEKLFFGSGTQLSVL.

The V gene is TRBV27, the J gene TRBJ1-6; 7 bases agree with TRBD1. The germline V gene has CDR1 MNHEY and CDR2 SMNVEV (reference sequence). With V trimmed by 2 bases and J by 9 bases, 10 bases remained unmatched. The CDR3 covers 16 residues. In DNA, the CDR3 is TGTGCCAGCAGTTTAGCTGGTAGACAGGGTAGTTCACCCCTCCACTTT. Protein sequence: CASSLAGRQGSSPLHF.

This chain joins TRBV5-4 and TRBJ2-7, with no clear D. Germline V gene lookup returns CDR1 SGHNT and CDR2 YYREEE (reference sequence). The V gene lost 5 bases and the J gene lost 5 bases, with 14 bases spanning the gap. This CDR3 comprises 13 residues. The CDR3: CASRNGLRDEQYF. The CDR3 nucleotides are TGTGCCAGCAGAAACGGGTTAAGGGACGAGCAGTACTTC.

CDR3 in DNA: TGTGCCAGCAGGGACAGATACTCCTACAATGAGCAGTTCTTC. Its translation: CASRDRYSYNEQFF. The rearrangement links TRBV2 to TRBJ2-1, with D perhaps TRBD1 (6 bases). CDR1 is SNHLY, CDR2 FYNNEI, per germline. The V and J ends lost 6 bases and 0 bases respectively, with 9 bases between them. This CDR3 is 14 amino acids long. The full variable domain, with the rest looked up from reference TRBV2 and TRBJ2-1, is EPEVTQTPSHQVTQMGQEVILRCVPISNHLYFYWYRQILGQKVEFLVSFYNNEISEKSEIFDDQFSVERPDGSNFTLKIRSTKLEDSAMYFCASRDRYSYNEQFFGPGTRLTVL.

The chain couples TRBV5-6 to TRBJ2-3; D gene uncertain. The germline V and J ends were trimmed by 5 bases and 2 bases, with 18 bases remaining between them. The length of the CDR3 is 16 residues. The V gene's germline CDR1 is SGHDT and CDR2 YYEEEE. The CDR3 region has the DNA TGTGCCAGCAGGAGGTCGCGACGGGCAAACACAGATACGCAGTATTTT. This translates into CASRRSRRANTDTQYF. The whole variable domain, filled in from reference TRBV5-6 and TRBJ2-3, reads DAGVTQSPTHLIKTRGQQVTLRCSPKSGHDTVSWYQQALGQGPQFIFQYYEEEERQRGNFPDRFSGHQFPNYSSELNVNALLLGDSALYLCASRRSRRANTDTQYFGPGTRLTVL.

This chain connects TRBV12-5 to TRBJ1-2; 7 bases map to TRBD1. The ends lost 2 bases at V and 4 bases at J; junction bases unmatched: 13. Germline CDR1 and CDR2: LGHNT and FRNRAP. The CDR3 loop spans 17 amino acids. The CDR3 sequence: CASGLPQTGSTPYGYTF. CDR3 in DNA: TGTGCTAGTGGTTTGCCACAGACAGGGAGTACCCCCTATGGCTACACCTTC.

Here the CDR3 reads CASSFETGLDYTF. DNA of the CDR3: TGTGCCAGCAGCTTTGAGACAGGGTTGGACTACACCTTC. V usage is TRBV11-2 and J usage is TRBJ1-2; 7 bases fit TRBD1. CDR3 length equals 13 residues. V shed 3 bases, J shed 10 bases, and the junction held 8 bases outside the gene matches. Germline CDR1 and CDR2: SGHAT and FQNNGV. Complete variable domain (other parts from reference TRBV11-2 and TRBJ1-2): EAGVAQSPRYKIIEKRQSVAFWCNPISGHATLYWYQQILGQGPKLLIQFQNNGVVDDSQLPKDRFSAERLKGVDSTLKIQPAKLEDSAVYLCASSFETGLDYTFGSGTRLTVV.

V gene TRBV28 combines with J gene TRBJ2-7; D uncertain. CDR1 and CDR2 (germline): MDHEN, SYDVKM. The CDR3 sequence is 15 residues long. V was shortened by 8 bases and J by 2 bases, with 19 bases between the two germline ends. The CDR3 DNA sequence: TGTGCCAGCGAGCCGCGTACTGGCGTCGCCTACGAGCAGTACTTC. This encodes CASEPRTGVAYEQYF.

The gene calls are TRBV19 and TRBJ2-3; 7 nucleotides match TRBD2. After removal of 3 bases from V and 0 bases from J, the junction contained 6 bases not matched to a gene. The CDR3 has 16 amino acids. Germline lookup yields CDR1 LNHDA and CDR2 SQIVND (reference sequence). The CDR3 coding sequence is TGTGCCAGTAGTATTGGGGGGGGAGGAAGCACAGATACGCAGTATTTT. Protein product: CASSIGGGGSTDTQYF.

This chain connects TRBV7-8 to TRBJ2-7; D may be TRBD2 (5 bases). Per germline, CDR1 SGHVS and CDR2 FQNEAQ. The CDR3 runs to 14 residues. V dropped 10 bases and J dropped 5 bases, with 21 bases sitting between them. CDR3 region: CATGRGRLTHEQYF. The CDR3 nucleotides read TGTGCCACCGGGCGAGGGAGACTAACCCACGAGCAGTACTTC.

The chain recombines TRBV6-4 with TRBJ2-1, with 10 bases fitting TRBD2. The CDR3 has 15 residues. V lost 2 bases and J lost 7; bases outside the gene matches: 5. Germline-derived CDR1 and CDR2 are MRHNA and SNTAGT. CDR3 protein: CASSDGPSGSNEQFF. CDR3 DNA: TGTGCCAGCAGTGACGGGCCTAGCGGGAGTAATGAGCAGTTCTTC.

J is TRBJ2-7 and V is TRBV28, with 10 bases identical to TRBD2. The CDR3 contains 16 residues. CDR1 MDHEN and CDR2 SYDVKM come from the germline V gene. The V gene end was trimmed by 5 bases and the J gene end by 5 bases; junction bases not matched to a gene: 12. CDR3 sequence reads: CASSQPETSGLDEQYF. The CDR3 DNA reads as TGTGCCAGCAGTCAGCCCGAGACTAGCGGGCTAGACGAGCAGTACTTC.

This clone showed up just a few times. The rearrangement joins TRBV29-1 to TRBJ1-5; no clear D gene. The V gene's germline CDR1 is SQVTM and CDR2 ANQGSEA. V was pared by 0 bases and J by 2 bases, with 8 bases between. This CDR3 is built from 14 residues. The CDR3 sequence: CSVEEGYGNQPQHF. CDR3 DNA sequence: TGCAGCGTTGAAGAGGGATACGGCAATCAGCCCCAGCATTTT.

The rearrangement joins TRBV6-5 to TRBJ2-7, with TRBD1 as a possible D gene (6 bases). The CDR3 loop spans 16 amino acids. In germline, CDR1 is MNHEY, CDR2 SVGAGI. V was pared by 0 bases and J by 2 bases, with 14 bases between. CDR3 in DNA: TGTGCCAGCAGTTACTCTGGGGACATTCCTACCTACGAGCAGTACTTC. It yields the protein CASSYSGDIPTYEQYF.

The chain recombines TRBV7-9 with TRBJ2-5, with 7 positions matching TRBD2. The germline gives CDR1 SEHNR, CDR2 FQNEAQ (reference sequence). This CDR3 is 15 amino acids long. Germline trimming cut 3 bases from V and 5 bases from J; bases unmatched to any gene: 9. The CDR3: CASSLATPGRETQYF. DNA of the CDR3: TGTGCCAGCAGCTTGGCGACTCCCGGGAGGGAGACCCAGTACTTC.

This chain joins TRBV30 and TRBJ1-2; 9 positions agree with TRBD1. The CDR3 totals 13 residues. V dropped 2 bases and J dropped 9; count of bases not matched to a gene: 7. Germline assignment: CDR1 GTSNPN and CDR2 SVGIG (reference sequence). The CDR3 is CAWSSGTGRSYTF. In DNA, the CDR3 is TGTGCCTGGAGTTCGGGGACAGGGCGTAGCTACACCTTC.

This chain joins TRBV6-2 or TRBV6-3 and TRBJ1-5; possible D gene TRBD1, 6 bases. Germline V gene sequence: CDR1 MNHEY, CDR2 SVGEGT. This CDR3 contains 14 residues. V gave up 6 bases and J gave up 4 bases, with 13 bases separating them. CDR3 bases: TGTGCCAGCAGCCCCGGACAGCTGAATCAGCCCCAGCATTTT. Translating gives CASSPGQLNQPQHF.

This CDR3 is CASSLGAGLAAYEQYF. The CDR3 DNA reads as TGTGCCAGCAGCTTAGGTGCGGGACTAGCGGCGTACGAGCAGTACTTC. The chain has TRBV11-2 and TRBJ2-7; 11 bases are a match to TRBD2. CDR3 length equals 16 residues. Per the germline V gene, CDR1 is SGHAT and CDR2 is FQNNGV. With 1 base clipped from V and 4 bases from J, the junction kept 6 bases outside the gene matches.